Shown below are 21 T cell receptor beta chains from a single sample sequenced in a study of neurological immune-mediated disorders (dated by TCRdb to between 2018 and 2020). Library preparation employed 5' RACE. The sequencer listed for this sample is Illumina HiSeq 2500. The raw public data were reprocessed by TCRdb itself: fastp quality trimming at Q25, MiXCR clonotype calling, in-frame beta chains only. Under each unique CDR3 protein, matching rows form one entry showing the most common genes and DNA. Here the sample has approximately 27,000 distinct CDR3 sequences; approximately 20% occur a single time. 25% to 30% of the sample comes from the top ten. The sequencing input was CD4+ T cells from blood. The receptor set was obtained from a man aged 45-60 years with HTLV-1-associated myelopathy (HAM/TSP).

This chain joins TRBV29-1 and TRBJ1-3; no firm D call. Germline lookup yields CDR1 SQVTM and CDR2 ANQGSEA. V lost 6 bases, J lost 0 bases, and 6 bases lay in between. This CDR3 is 12 amino acids long. Here the CDR3 DNA reads TGCAGCGTGGGCGACTCTGGAAACACCATATATTTT. Translated, it gives CSVGDSGNTIYF. The full variable domain, with the rest looked up from reference TRBV29-1 and TRBJ1-3, is SAVISQKPSRDICQRGTSLTIQCQVDSQVTMMFWYRQQPGQSLTLIATANQGSEATYESGFVIDKFPISRPNLTFSTLTVSNMSPEDSSIYLCSVGDSGNTIYFGEGSWLTVV.

For this clonotype: Germline and junction disagree at one end, which may indicate a read error. V usage is TRBV5-1 and J usage is TRBJ2-7, with D possibly being TRBD1 (6 bases). The CDR3 contains 15 residues. Germline loops: CDR1 SGHRS, CDR2 YFSETQ. The CDR3: CASKQQGALDSPHRF. In DNA, the CDR3 is TGCGCCAGCAAACAACAGGGCGCCCTTGATTCACCCCACCGCTTC.

This clonotype was seen repeatedly, ten times or more. CDR3 coding DNA: TGCAGTGCCCCGAGGAGCGGCGGGTCCTATAATTCACCCCTCCACTTT. Translating gives CSAPRSGGSYNSPLHF. The chain uses TRBV20-1 and TRBJ1-6; no clear D. There are 16 residues in the CDR3. V was pared by 6 bases and J by 1 base, with 16 bases between. CDR1 is DFQATT and CDR2 is SNEGSKA in the germline V gene (reference sequence).

By sample fraction, this clonotype is large. The J gene is TRBJ2-1, the V gene TRBV5-1, with 9 bases matching TRBD2. The length of the CDR3 is 15 residues. Germline CDR1 reads SGHRS; CDR2 reads YFSETQ. With 4 bases clipped from V and 5 bases from J, the junction kept 7 bases outside the gene matches. CDR3 loop: CASSLRGGGHNEQFF. DNA for the CDR3: TGCGCCAGCAGCCTGCGGGGGGGCGGCCACAATGAGCAGTTCTTC.

This clonotype was observed many times. The chain employs TRBV6-5 and TRBJ1-3; D is possibly TRBD1 (6 bases). CDR3 length: 16 amino acids. V lost 2 bases and J lost 8, with 19 bases in between. Germline-derived CDR1 and CDR2 are MNHEY and SVGAGI. The CDR3 coding sequence is TGTGCCAGCAGTTACGATTGGGGGACACAGATGGACACCATATATTTT. This gives the protein CASSYDWGTQMDTIYF.

This clonotype was seen ten or more times. The CDR3 DNA follows: TGTGCCAGCAGTGCCGGGGGGGGCTCCTACGAGCAGTACTTC. Its translation is CASSAGGGSYEQYF. The chain joins TRBV27 to TRBJ2-7; 8 bases are shared with TRBD2. This CDR3 is built from 14 residues. The germline gives CDR1 MNHEY, CDR2 SMNVEV (reference sequence). The V segment lost 5 bases and the J segment 0 bases; nucleotides outside the gene matches: 3.

In this sample, this clonotype turned up many times. This chain links TRBV5-1 with TRBJ2-1; TRBD1 or TRBD2 may be the D gene (7 bases each). This CDR3 is 19 amino acids long. V lost 0 bases and J 0 bases, leaving 19 bases between the germline ends. The germline CDR1 and CDR2 sequences are SGHRS and YFSETQ. The CDR3 here is CASSLGTGGSLSSYNEQFF. CDR3 in DNA: TGCGCCAGCAGCTTGGGGACAGGCGGGAGCCTCAGCTCCTACAATGAGCAGTTCTTC.

V and J are TRBV20-1 and TRBJ2-7, with TRBD1 matching 9 bases. This CDR3 contains 12 residues. V shed 5 bases, J shed 5 bases, and the junction held 4 bases outside the gene matches. Germline-derived CDR1 and CDR2 are DFQATT and SNEGSKA (reference sequence). The CDR3 protein is CSAAGTGHEQYF. The CDR3 region has the DNA TGCAGTGCTGCCGGGACAGGGCACGAGCAGTACTTC.

This clonotype appeared many times. This chain links TRBV29-1 with TRBJ2-3, with 8 bases that match TRBD2. This CDR3 has 16 amino acids. Germline-derived CDR1 and CDR2 are SQVTM and ANQGSEA. J gave up 2 bases and V 7 bases, and 14 bases lay outside the gene matches. Here the CDR3 reads CSAGQFAAGVTDTQYF. As DNA, the CDR3 is TGCAGCGCAGGTCAGTTTGCAGCGGGAGTCACAGATACGCAGTATTTT.

This clonotype was recorded many times. The chain has TRBV12-3 or TRBV12-4 and TRBJ2-3; 8 nucleotides align to TRBD2. The CDR3 spans 16 residues. Trimming cost V 3 bases and J 6 bases; bases outside gene matches: 11. CDR3 nucleotide sequence: TGTGCCAGCAGTTTTGAGGGCGGGGGGCCTTCGGATACGCAGTATTTT. It specifies CASSFEGGGPSDTQYF.

This clonotype has a count of ten or more. This rearrangement joins TRBV5-5 to TRBJ1-5, with D perhaps matching TRBD1 (6 bases). This CDR3 region has 18 residues. The V end lost 2 bases, the J end lost 7 bases, and 25 bases lay between the germline ends. In germline, CDR1 is SGHKS, CDR2 YYEKEE (reference sequence). The CDR3 protein is CASSLSINRNQGLQPQHF. Here the CDR3 DNA reads TGTGCCAGCAGCTTAAGCATAAACAGGAACCAGGGGTTACAGCCCCAGCATTTT.

This clonotype was found many times. The chain has TRBV20-1 and TRBJ1-2, with 8 bases lining up with TRBD1. Trimming cost V 5 bases and J 3 bases; bases outside gene matches: 5. The V gene's germline CDR1 is DFQATT and CDR2 SNEGSKA (reference sequence). CDR3 size: 13 residues. Here the CDR3 DNA reads TGCAGTGCTCCGACAGGGGTGGACTATGGCTACACCTTC. As protein: CSAPTGVDYGYTF.

The chain couples TRBV7-8 to TRBJ2-3; TRBD2 agrees at 8 bases. The V and J ends lost 1 base and 1 base, in that order; junction bases with no gene match: 4. Germline V gene data show CDR1 as SGHVS and CDR2 as FQNEAQ. CDR3 length: 16 residues. CDR3 residues: CASSLGLRGGTDTQYF. CDR3 DNA sequence: TGTGCCAGCAGCTTAGGATTGCGGGGGGGCACAGATACGCAGTATTTT.

In this sample, this clonotype turned up many times. The chain carries TRBV20-1 and TRBJ1-2, with D possibly TRBD1 on 5 matching bases. Trimming took 0 bases from V and 10 from J, leaving 15 bases between them. Germline CDR1 and CDR2: DFQATT and SNEGSKA (reference sequence). CDR3 length: 13 residues. The CDR3 region has the DNA TGCAGTGCTAGAGAACGACGCCCAGGGAACTACACCTTC. Amino acid sequence: CSARERRPGNYTF.

This clonotype was found many times. J is TRBJ2-1 and V is TRBV7-2; 7 bases are a match to TRBD2. The germline V gene has CDR1 SGHTA and CDR2 FQGNSA. With 0 bases clipped from V and 15 bases from J, the junction kept 8 bases outside the gene matches. This CDR3 is 13 amino acids long. In DNA form, the CDR3 reads TGTGCCAGCAGCTTAGCGGGGGGGAGGGATGCGTTCTTC. Its protein product is CASSLAGGRDAFF.

In its sample, this clonotype was seen many times. The J gene is TRBJ1-5, the V gene TRBV20-1, with D unclear. The CDR3 has 14 residues. Trimming shortened V by 3 bases and J by 0 bases, and 9 bases separated the two germline ends. From germline, CDR1 is DFQATT and CDR2 SNEGSKA (reference sequence). In nucleotides, the CDR3 is TGCAGTGCTAGGATGACATATAGCAATCAGCCCCAGCATTTT. Translation: CSARMTYSNQPQHF.

This clonotype showed up many times. The rearrangement joins TRBV12-3 or TRBV12-4 to TRBJ2-5; 8 bases fit TRBD1. The CDR3 sequence is 13 residues long. Losses at the gene ends were 6 bases for V and 5 bases for J; bases not matched to a gene: 5. As DNA, the CDR3 is TGTGCCAGCAGCTTCCAGGGGGCGGAGACCCAGTACTTC. Translated, it gives CASSFQGAETQYF.

In its sample, this clonotype was seen many times. The CDR3: CASSTRQGQHPSPLHF. The CDR3 DNA reads TGTGCCAGCAGCACGCGACAGGGCCAACACCCTTCACCCCTCCACTTT. The chain recombines TRBV13 with TRBJ1-6; 7 bases match TRBD1. The ends lost 5 bases at V and 9 bases at J; junction bases unmatched: 13. CDR1 and CDR2 from the germline V gene are PRHDT and FYEKMQ (reference sequence). The CDR3 loop spans 16 amino acids.

As concerns this clonotype: An end of the junction does not agree with germline; a read error may underlie this. V usage is TRBV20-1 and J usage is TRBJ2-7, with TRBD1 as a possible D gene (6 bases). The CDR3 contains 14 residues. Germline V CDR1 and CDR2: DFQATT, SNEGSKA (reference sequence). CDR3 DNA: TGCAGTGCTAGAAAGGGGGACGCAAGCTACGAGCATTACTTC. Protein: CSARKGDASYEHYF.

This clonotype was recorded many times. This chain joins TRBV6-5 and TRBJ2-5; possible D gene TRBD2, 5 bases. The CDR3 length is 15 residues. The V gene lost 2 bases and the J gene lost 5 bases, with 15 bases spanning the gap. Looked up from germline, CDR1 is MNHEY and CDR2 is SVGAGI. CDR3 region: CASSYEGSGLETQYF. CDR3 DNA sequence: TGTGCCAGCAGTTACGAGGGTTCGGGGTTGGAGACCCAGTACTTC.

This clonotype occurred many times. The chain recombines TRBV20-1 with TRBJ2-7; no firm D call. CDR1 is DFQATT, CDR2 SNEGSKA, per germline (reference sequence). Trimming left V 6 bases short and J 5 bases short, with 17 bases between. This CDR3 is built from 13 residues. The CDR3 reads CSASDGPQDEQYF. CDR3 DNA sequence: TGCAGTGCCTCGGACGGTCCGCAGGACGAGCAGTACTTC.